Sequencing of this TCR beta chain was carried out in a study of blood T cell repertoires in COVID-19. The wider study: The United States, Italy and Spain provided the acute and convalescent COVID-19 samples. From T cells, B-cell-depleted T cells, or PBMCs came the material, which was cDNA or gDNA.

Looked up from germline, CDR1 is SGHRS and CDR2 is YFSETQ. The CDR3 consists of 13 residues. J lost 12 bases, V lost 4 bases, and 10 bases had no gene match. Only in-frame clones appear in the TCRdb table, and some are missing; sequencing was by immunoSEQ multiplex PCR. This table has 200,000 to 300,000 clones, around 89% appearing once. Clinical histories supplied by participants themselves formed the basis of cohort assignment. Donors in Cohort 3 who had recovered were those with two negative PCRs, healthcare professional clearance, or resolution of their symptoms. This TCR was recovered from a woman aged 25 to 45 who had recovered from COVID-19. Input material: PBMCs or T cells enriched from blood (not recorded which). The chain combines TRBV5-1 with TRBJ2-5; 9 nucleotides line up with TRBD1. The chain's CDR3 is CASSLPGQGVEYF. In nucleotides, the CDR3 is TGCGCCAGCAGCCTACCGGGACAGGGCGTCGAGTACTTC.